This TCR beta chain came from a study of identical twins. cDNA carried unique molecular identifiers, and a universal primer site was added by template switching. Each CDR3 protein is one row after TCRdb ran MiXCR on the 5' RACE reads. The sample includes 550,000 to 700,000 distinct CDR3 sequences, 20% to 25% of them seen just once. The table lists this clonotype with a few counts. The CDR3 spans 14 residues. Trimming pared 4 bases from V and 4 bases from J, leaving 14 bases between. Germline V CDR1 and CDR2: SEHNR, FQNEAQ (reference sequence). These data are also associated with another study on T cells expressing NK-cell markers. From that report: Whether expanded NKG2C+ T cell clones recognized HCMV stayed uncertain.

This receptor was identified in a woman between 18 and 30 years old in good health. This sequence joins TRBV7-9 and TRBJ2-7; a weak D match, TRBD1 (6 bases). The specimen sequenced was PBMCs. CDR3 sequence: CASSSNRVVYEQYF. The DNA for the CDR3 is TGTGCCAGCAGCTCCAACAGGGTAGTGTACGAGCAGTACTTC.